The T cell receptor beta chain described here comes from a study of shared clonotypes between healthy human individuals. Study-wide results and caveats: Relative to clonotypes present in all four donors, those not shared had lower generation probabilities. In general, naive subsets displayed greater estimated richness than memory subsets did.

CD8 cells classed as naive were CD45RO-negative and positively selected for CCR7, excluding terminally differentiated effector memory CD45RA+ cells. V shed 1 base and J shed 5 bases, with 17 bases lying between them. The CDR3 consists of 15 residues. CDR1 is SQVTM, CDR2 ANQGSEA, per germline. TCRdb's copy holds only in-frame clones and misses some; the assay was immunoSEQ multiplex PCR. The sample consists of a few million clones, approximately 92% of them appearing once. As for this clone: Its antigen is not known.

The sample comprised naive CD8+ T cells from PBMCs. The origin of this receptor is a man aged 18 to 30 in good health. Some clones in this sample may be carry-over from other donors' samples. The chain joins TRBV29-1 to TRBJ2-5; TRBD2 is a possible D gene (6 bases). The DNA of the CDR3 is TGCAGCGTTGAAGGTTCCGGGACTCGCCAGGAGACCCAGTACTTC. Amino acids: CSVEGSGTRQETQYF.